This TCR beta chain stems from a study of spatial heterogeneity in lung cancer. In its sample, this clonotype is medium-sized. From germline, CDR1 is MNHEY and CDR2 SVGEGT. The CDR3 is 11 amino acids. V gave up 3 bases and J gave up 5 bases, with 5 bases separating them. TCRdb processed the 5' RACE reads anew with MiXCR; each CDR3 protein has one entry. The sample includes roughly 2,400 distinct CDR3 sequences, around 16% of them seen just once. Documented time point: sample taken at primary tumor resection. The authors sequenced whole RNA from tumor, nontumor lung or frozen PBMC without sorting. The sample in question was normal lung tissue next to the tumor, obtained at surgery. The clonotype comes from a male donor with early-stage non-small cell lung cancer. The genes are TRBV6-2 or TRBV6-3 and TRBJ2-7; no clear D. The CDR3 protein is CASSYQDEQYF. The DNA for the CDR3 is TGTGCCAGCAGTTATCAGGACGAGCAGTACTTC.